The next 2 T cell receptor beta chains were all read from a single sample in a study of siplizumab effects on memory and regulatory T cells. The method was immunoSEQ multiplex PCR; TCRdb's version includes in-frame clones alone and lacks a portion of them. The sample lists 100,000 or so clones, 75% to 95% occurring once. The sample consisted of CD4+ T cells sorted from blood. Receptors originate from a human donor in good health. Some clones in this sample may be carry-over from other donors' samples.

This clone has just one count. This sequence joins TRBV28 and TRBJ1-2, with D unresolved. The CDR3 is 14 residues long. V was pared by 10 bases and J by 1 base, with 16 bases between. The germline gives CDR1 MDHEN, CDR2 SYDVKM. CDR3 in amino acids: CAIKPQGINYGYTF. CDR3 DNA sequence: TGTGCCATCAAGCCGCAAGGGATTAACTATGGCTACACCTTC.

This clone has just one count. Germline and junction disagree at one end, which may indicate a read error. The chain recombines TRBV7-7 with TRBJ2-2, with 10 bases identical to TRBD2. The length of the CDR3 is 16 residues. Germline CDR1 is SSHAT and CDR2 is FNYEAQ (reference sequence). The CDR3 loop is CASSPRAGGPTGELFF. CDR3 sequence (DNA): TGTGCTAGCAGCCCACGAGCGGGAGGGCCCACCGGGGAGCTGTTTTTT.